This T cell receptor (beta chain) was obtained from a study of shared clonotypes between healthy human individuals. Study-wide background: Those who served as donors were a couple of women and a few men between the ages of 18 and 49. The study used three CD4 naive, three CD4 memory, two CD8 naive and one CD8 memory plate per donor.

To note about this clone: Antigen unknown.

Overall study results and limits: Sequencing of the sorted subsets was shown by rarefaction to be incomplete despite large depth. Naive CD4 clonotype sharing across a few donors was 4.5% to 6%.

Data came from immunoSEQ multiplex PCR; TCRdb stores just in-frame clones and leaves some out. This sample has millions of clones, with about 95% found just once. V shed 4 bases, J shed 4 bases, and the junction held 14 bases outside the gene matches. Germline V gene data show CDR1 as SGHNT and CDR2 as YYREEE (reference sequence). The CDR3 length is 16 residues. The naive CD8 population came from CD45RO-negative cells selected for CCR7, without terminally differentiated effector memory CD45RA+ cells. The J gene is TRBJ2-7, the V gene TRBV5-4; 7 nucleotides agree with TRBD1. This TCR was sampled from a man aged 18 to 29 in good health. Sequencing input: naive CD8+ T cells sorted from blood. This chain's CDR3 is CASSASGQPTGYEQYF. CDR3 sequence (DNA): TGTGCCAGCAGCGCCTCGGGACAGCCTACCGGGTACGAGCAGTACTTC.